The 17 T cell receptor beta chains below come from one sample, sequenced in a study of blood T cell repertoires in COVID-19. Repertoires were generated with immunoSEQ multiplex PCR, while TCRdb's copy carries only in-frame clones and drops some. The sample lists roughly 200,000 clones; 70% to 85% were seen once. Sequencing input: peripheral blood. The receptor set was obtained from a man aged 50 to 59 who had recovered from COVID-19.

The table lists this clone with a few counts. The V call is TRBV5-1, the J call TRBJ2-1, with D tentatively TRBD2 (6 bases). The CDR3 runs 14 residues. CDR1 is SGHRS and CDR2 is YFSETQ in the germline V gene. Deletions cut 4 bases from V and 6 bases from J, with 14 bases between. CDR3 DNA: TGCGCCAGCAGCCCGCTCCCGGGGGTCAATGAGCAGTTCTTC. It encodes CASSPLPGVNEQFF.

This chain uses TRBV14 with TRBJ1-6; 9 bases align to TRBD1. CDR1 is SGHDN, CDR2 FVKESK, per germline. The CDR3 covers 16 residues. Trimming cost V 1 base and J 10 bases; bases outside gene matches: 8. The CDR3: CASSQAGQGFWSPLHF. CDR3 coding DNA: TGTGCCAGCAGCCAAGCCGGACAGGGGTTCTGGTCACCCCTCCACTTT.

In its sample, this clone was seen a few times. This chain links TRBV6-1 with TRBJ2-1, with D possibly being TRBD2 (6 bases). CDR1 is MNHNS and CDR2 is SASEGT in the germline V gene. This CDR3 has 15 residues. Trimming removed 3 bases at V and 4 bases at J, with 13 bases between. The CDR3 coding sequence is TGTGCCAGCAGTGATGGGCGGGGTCAGTACAATGAGCAGTTCTTC. Its translation is CASSDGRGQYNEQFF.

The genes are TRBV6-5 and TRBJ1-6; no clear D gene. This CDR3 is 13 amino acids long. Between the trimmed V and J ends, which lost 7 bases and 10 bases, there was a span of 14 bases. The germline V gene encodes CDR1 MNHEY and CDR2 SVGAGI. CDR3 loop: CASTVGVRSPLHF. DNA of the CDR3: TGTGCCAGCACCGTCGGGGTCCGGTCACCCCTCCACTTT.

The chain couples TRBV24-1 to TRBJ2-1, with a weak D call TRBD1 (6 bases). CDR3 length: 15 residues. Trimming cost V 0 bases and J 7 bases, with 12 bases left between them. Germline CDR1 reads KGHDR; CDR2 reads SFDVKD. The CDR3 spells CATSDLEQGMNEQFF. In nucleotides, the CDR3 is TGTGCCACCAGTGATTTGGAACAGGGAATGAATGAGCAGTTCTTC.

V is TRBV10-3 and J is TRBJ2-7; 7 bases align to TRBD1. CDR1 ENHRY and CDR2 SYGVKD come from the germline V gene. The CDR3 sequence is 14 residues long. The V gene end was trimmed by 6 bases and the J gene end by 1 base; junction bases not matched to a gene: 6. CDR3 sequence reads: CAIRRPGQSYEQYF. For the CDR3, the DNA is TGTGCCATCAGGCGACCGGGACAGTCCTACGAGCAGTACTTC.

This sequence joins TRBV19 and TRBJ1-5; the D is unclear. CDR1 and CDR2 (germline): LNHDA, SQIVND (reference sequence). CDR3 length: 17 amino acids. Trimming removed 3 bases at V and 1 base at J, with 16 bases between. CDR3 loop: CASSIGLRAKSNQPQHF. Written as DNA, the CDR3 is TGTGCCAGTAGTATTGGACTAAGGGCGAAAAGCAATCAGCCCCAGCATTTT.

CDR3 in DNA: TGTGCCAGCAGAGAAGGGGGCGTAGATACGCAGTATTTT. Residues: CASREGGVDTQYF. The V call is TRBV7-8, the J call TRBJ2-3, with 7 bases lining up with TRBD1. V was clipped by 6 bases and J by 5 bases; unmatched bases: 5. CDR3 length: 13 residues. CDR1 and CDR2 from the germline V gene are SGHVS and FQNEAQ.

The chain uses TRBV12-5 and TRBJ1-1; D not resolved. Deletions cut 4 bases from V and 3 bases from J, with 12 bases between. The CDR3 totals 14 residues. Germline V gene data show CDR1 as LGHNT and CDR2 as FRNRAP. The DNA of the CDR3 is TGTGCTAGTGGTTCGCCGCCCCGGGACACTGAAGCTTTCTTT. This translates into CASGSPPRDTEAFF.

The CDR3 loop reads CASSLALAGGYEQYF. The CDR3 DNA is TGTGCCAGCAGCTTAGCTTTAGCGGGAGGATACGAGCAGTACTTC. V and J are TRBV7-9 and TRBJ2-7, with 10 bases that match TRBD2. There are 15 residues in the CDR3. The junction had 3 bases not matched to a gene; V was cut back by 0 bases and J by 4 bases. The germline CDR1 and CDR2 sequences are SEHNR and FQNEAQ (reference sequence).

The chain combines TRBV27 with TRBJ1-1, with 8 bases that match TRBD1. CDR1 MNHEY and CDR2 SMNVEV come from the germline V gene (reference sequence). This CDR3 spans 12 amino acids. V was clipped by 4 bases and J by 8 bases; unmatched bases: 3. The chain's CDR3 is CASSYNRGEAFF. In nucleotides, the CDR3 is TGTGCCAGCAGTTACAACAGGGGGGAAGCTTTCTTT.

V usage is TRBV6-5 and J usage is TRBJ2-7; TRBD1 might be the D (5 bases). This CDR3 spans 13 amino acids. Trimming removed 4 bases from V and 2 bases from J, with 9 bases in between. Germline V gene lookup returns CDR1 MNHEY and CDR2 SVGAGI. CDR3 bases: TGTGCCAGCAGTTCGCAGGGCACCTACGAGCAGTACTTC. It yields the protein CASSSQGTYEQYF.

This chain connects TRBV10-2 to TRBJ2-1; 7 nucleotides match TRBD2. Germline assignment: CDR1 WSHSY and CDR2 SAAADI. The CDR3 has 13 amino acids. The trim removed 8 bases at V and 3 bases at J, leaving 4 bases unmatched. The chain's CDR3 is CASSSGIYNEQFF. The CDR3 DNA is TGCGCCAGCTCAAGCGGGATCTACAATGAGCAGTTCTTC.

This chain joins TRBV4-3 and TRBJ1-1; D possibly corresponds to TRBD1 (5 bases). The CDR3 extends over 15 amino acids. The germline V and J ends were trimmed by 2 bases and 2 bases, with 12 bases remaining between them. The germline CDR1 and CDR2 sequences are LGHNA and YSLEER. This chain's CDR3 is CASSQTQAINTEAFF. CDR3 nucleotides: TGCGCCAGCAGCCAAACACAGGCGATTAACACTGAAGCTTTCTTT.

This clone has only a few counts. The rearrangement links TRBV30 to TRBJ1-2; 8 bases match TRBD1. The CDR3 loop spans 13 amino acids. V lost 1 base to trimming and J lost 9 bases; unmatched junction nucleotides: 7. The germline V gene has CDR1 GTSNPN and CDR2 SVGIG (reference sequence). CDR3 in DNA: TGTGCCTGGAGTGACCCTGGACAGGGTCGCTACACCTTC. It specifies CAWSDPGQGRYTF.

This clone was seen just once. This rearrangement joins TRBV7-3 to TRBJ2-7, with a tentative D call TRBD2 (7 bases). With 3 bases removed from V and 5 bases from J, the gap between germline ends came to 14 bases. The CDR3 runs 14 residues. CDR1 and CDR2 from the germline V gene are SGHTA and FQGTGA. Here the CDR3 DNA reads TGTGCCAGCAGCTTGGGGGGGCCTACTGACGAGCAGTACTTC. It codes for CASSLGGPTDEQYF.

The chain carries TRBV5-5 and TRBJ1-1; D possibly corresponds to TRBD1 (6 bases). In germline, CDR1 is SGHKS, CDR2 YYEKEE (reference sequence). V lost 5 bases and J 0 bases, leaving 14 bases between the germline ends. The CDR3 loop spans 15 amino acids. This CDR3 is CASSFTTGLNTEAFF. DNA of the CDR3: TGTGCCAGCAGTTTTACGACAGGCTTGAACACTGAAGCTTTCTTT. Together with reference TRBV5-5 and TRBJ1-1, the CDR3 gives the full variable domain: DAGVTQSPTHLIKTRGQQVTLRCSPISGHKSVSWYQQVLGQGPQFIFQYYEKEERGRGNFPDRFSARQFPNYSSELNVNALLLGDSALYLCASSFTTGLNTEAFFGQGTRLTVV.